Sequencing of this TCR beta chain was carried out in a study of blood T cell repertoires in COVID-19. Study as a whole: Acute and convalescent COVID-19 specimens originated in the United States, Italy and Spain. T cells, B-cell-depleted T cells, or PBMCs supplied cDNA or gDNA.

The J segment lost 1 base and the V segment lost 2 bases, leaving 7 bases of the junction unmatched. The germline V gene encodes CDR1 SGHDT and CDR2 YYEEEE. The CDR3 has 16 residues. As originally analysed: Estimation of nucleated cell counts relied on the amplification of reference gene primers. Clones were sequenced by immunoSEQ multiplex PCR, and TCRdb holds only the in-frame ones, with some missing. V and J calls and clone size are copied from that table; D and trimming were computed from the DNA. The profile shows about 45,000 clones, roughly nine tenths of them singletons. The sequenced sample consisted of peripheral blood. The chain uses TRBV5-6 and TRBJ2-5, with 8 bases matching TRBD1. The receptor was derived from a human donor in a cohort sampled during active COVID-19. The CDR3 loop is CASSFDRGGVQETQYF. For the CDR3, the DNA is TGTGCCAGCAGCTTCGACAGGGGAGGAGTCCAAGAGACCCAGTACTTC.